This T cell receptor (beta chain) was retrieved from a study of CD8+CD57+ T cells in acquired aplastic anemia. All patients picked for sequencing had shown, by flow cytometry, an expansion of CD8+CD57+ cells. The patients all had a severe acquired aplastic anemia diagnosis. TCR beta VDJ combinations and CDR3 sequences were profiled from genomic DNA. TCRdb called the reads again in MiXCR, with one record for every CDR3 protein. The data show over 150,000 distinct CDR3 sequences, with around 63% seen just once and roughly 46% held by the top ten. Concerning this clonotype: Its antigen remains unidentified.

Study-level results: CD8+ Simpson's diversity in patients was not significantly different from that in controls. Comparison of patients with controls identified about 27 shared CD8+ CDR3 sequences.

Trimming cost V 6 bases and J 3 bases; bases outside gene matches: 11. CDR1 and CDR2 (germline): SGDLS, YYNGEE. This CDR3 comprises 16 residues. The chain uses TRBV9 and TRBJ2-2, with 7 bases aligning to TRBD2. The clonotype originates from a human donor with aplastic anemia. The sequenced sample consisted of sorted CD4+, CD8+, or CD8+CD57+ T cells (not recorded which) from PBMCs. The CDR3 sequence is CASNLRTRRHTGELFF. CDR3 nucleotides: TGTGCCAGCAACCTGAGGACTAGACGTCACACCGGGGAGCTGTTTTTT.